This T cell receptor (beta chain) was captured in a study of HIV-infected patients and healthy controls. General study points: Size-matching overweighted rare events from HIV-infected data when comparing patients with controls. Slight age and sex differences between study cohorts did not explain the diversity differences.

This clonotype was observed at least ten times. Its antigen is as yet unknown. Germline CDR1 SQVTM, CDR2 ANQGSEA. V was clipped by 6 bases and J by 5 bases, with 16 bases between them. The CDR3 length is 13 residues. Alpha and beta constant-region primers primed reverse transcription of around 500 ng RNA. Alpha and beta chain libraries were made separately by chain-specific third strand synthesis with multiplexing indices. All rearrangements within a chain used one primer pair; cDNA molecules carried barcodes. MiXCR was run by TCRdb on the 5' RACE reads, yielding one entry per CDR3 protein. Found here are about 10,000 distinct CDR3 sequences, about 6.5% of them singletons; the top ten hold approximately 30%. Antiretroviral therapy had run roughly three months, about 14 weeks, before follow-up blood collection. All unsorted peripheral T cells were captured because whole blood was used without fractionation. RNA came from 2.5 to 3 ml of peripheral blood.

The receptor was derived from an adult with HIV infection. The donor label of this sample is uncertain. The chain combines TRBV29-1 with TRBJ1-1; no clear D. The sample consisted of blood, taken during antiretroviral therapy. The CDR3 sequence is CSVPDGERTEAFF. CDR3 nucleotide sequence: TGCAGCGTCCCCGACGGCGAAAGGACTGAAGCTTTCTTT.